A selection of T cell receptor beta chains follows, all from one sample in a study of CD8 T cells in ankylosing spondylitis. MiXCR, run by TCRdb on the 5' RACE reads, gives a single entry per CDR3 protein. The profile shows some 800,000 distinct CDR3 sequences, approximately 10% of them singletons. Specimen: blood, either unsorted or a sorted T cell fraction (not recorded which). The receptors here all came from a male donor with ankylosing spondylitis. CDR3s include the opening cysteine and the closing phenylalanine or tryptophan. Fields, in order: V gene, clone size, J gene, CDR3 protein. Part of the rows lack a size; the others show once, few, many or a class for expanded clones.

>TRBV2|-|TRBJ1-1
CASRRGTGETEAFF
>TRBV7-6|many|TRBJ2-3
CASSLPRTRGLEDTQYF
>TRBV11-2|many|TRBJ1-2
CASSAWTLPIYGYTF
>TRBV12-3/TRBV12-4|-|TRBJ1-1
CASSLALQTGKAFF
>TRBV5-1|few|TRBJ1-5
CASSLVTGRDQPQHF
>TRBV7-2|few|TRBJ1-2
CASSSGTKGWHYGYTF
>TRBV4-2|few|TRBJ1-2
CASSHGTGDNYGYTF
>TRBV20-1|-|TRBJ1-4
CSASLEVEREKLFF
>TRBV7-2|few|TRBJ2-2
CASSLGSAGTGELFF
>TRBV6-5|many|TRBJ2-7
CASKFWGNDEQYF
>TRBV4-3|-|TRBJ2-3
CASSLRLSLSTDTQYF
>TRBV11-3|-|TRBJ2-7
CASSSREDEQYF